This entry lists 18 T cell receptor beta chains sequenced from one sample in a study of shared T cell receptors in the human thymus. Profiling relied on immunoSEQ multiplex PCR, and the TCRdb table lists in-frame clones only, not all of them. This table has almost 550,000 clones, around 78% appearing once. These data were also filed under a second study, of human thymus T cells.

The specimen sequenced was thymocytes. The receptors here all came from a boy younger than two with a congenital heart defect.

The V and J genes are TRBV4-1 and TRBJ2-3; 7 bases fit TRBD1. Trimming at V came to 0 bases and at J to 4 bases, leaving 16 bases not matched to a gene. Germline V gene lookup returns CDR1 MGHRA and CDR2 YSYEKL. The CDR3 totals 19 residues. The CDR3 region has the DNA TGCGCCAGCAGCCAAGACCCGGGACAGACGGATCTCCCACCAGATACGCAGTATTTT. It codes for CASSQDPGQTDLPPDTQYF.

The chain links TRBV6-1 to TRBJ1-5, with TRBD1 matching 8 bases. Germline V lookup: CDR1 MNHNS, CDR2 SASEGT. The trim removed 1 base at V and 1 base at J, leaving 6 bases unmatched. The CDR3 length is 17 residues. DNA of the CDR3: TGTGCCAGCAGTGAAGACAGGGGGTTTTCGAGCAATCAGCCCCAGCATTTT. Amino acid sequence: CASSEDRGFSSNQPQHF.

The chain recombines TRBV5-4 with TRBJ2-5; D is undetermined. V was clipped by 3 bases and J by 5 bases, with 8 bases between them. CDR1 and CDR2 from the germline V gene are SGHNT and YYREEE (reference sequence). The CDR3 is 12 residues long. Here the CDR3 reads CASSYPQETQYF. CDR3 sequence (DNA): TGTGCCAGCAGCTATCCCCAGGAGACCCAGTACTTC.

The chain is built from TRBV23-1 and TRBJ1-2; TRBD1 is a possible D gene (5 bases). TRBV23-1 is known as an ORF, though its function is uncertain. The CDR3 runs to 10 residues. The ends were cut back, 3 bases at V and 14 bases at J, with 10 bases in the middle. CDR3 amino acids: CASSQQGRTF. The CDR3 DNA sequence: TGCGCCAGCAGTCAGCAGGGTAGGACCTTC.

The chain joins TRBV5-4 to TRBJ2-3, with TRBD2 as a possible D gene (5 bases). CDR3 length equals 16 residues. Trimming removed 3 bases from V and 5 bases from J, with 19 bases in between. Per germline, CDR1 SGHNT and CDR2 YYREEE (reference sequence). The CDR3 sequence is CASSYNASRAGDTQYF. The CDR3 bases are TGTGCCAGCAGCTACAATGCGTCGAGGGCTGGAGATACGCAGTATTTT.

The CDR3 DNA reads as TGTGCCAGCAGCTCACTAGCGGGGGACTCCTACGAGCAGTACTTC. Amino acid sequence: CASSSLAGDSYEQYF. V and J are TRBV7-2 and TRBJ2-7; 11 positions match TRBD2. The CDR3 consists of 15 residues. Germline lookup yields CDR1 SGHTA and CDR2 FQGNSA. Germline trimming cut 4 bases from V and 0 bases from J; bases unmatched to any gene: 2.

The chain is built from TRBV7-2 and TRBJ2-2; 14 bases map to TRBD2. Germline V gene sequence: CDR1 SGHTA, CDR2 FQGNSA. CDR3 length equals 18 residues. Trimming removed 1 base from V and 8 bases from J; junction bases left unmatched: 9. CDR3 nucleotides: TGTGCCAGCAGCTTAGAAGGGACTAGCGGGAGAGATCGGGGGGAGCTGTTTTTT. It translates to CASSLEGTSGRDRGELFF.

This clone came up a few times. The rearrangement uses TRBV6-4 and TRBJ2-1; weak D call: TRBD2 (5 bases). Germline CDR1 MRHNA, CDR2 SNTAGT. The CDR3 covers 14 residues. V gave up 6 bases and J gave up 6 bases, with 15 bases separating them. CDR3 nucleotide sequence: TGTGCCAGCAGGGCCGGGGTGGGTTTCAATGAGCAGTTCTTC. It specifies CASRAGVGFNEQFF.

This clone has more than one count but fewer than ten. This sequence joins TRBV5-1 and TRBJ2-3, with 7 bases that match TRBD2. CDR1 and CDR2 (germline): SGHRS, YFSETQ. V shed 1 base and J 4 bases; nucleotides not matched to a gene: 9. The CDR3 spans 16 residues. The CDR3 reads CASSLSGGRGADTQYF. The CDR3, as DNA: TGCGCCAGCAGCTTGTCGGGCGGGAGAGGGGCAGATACGCAGTATTTT.

The rearrangement uses TRBV10-1 and TRBJ2-7, with D tentatively TRBD2 (5 bases). CDR1 is WNHNN and CDR2 is SYGVQD in the germline V gene (reference sequence). With 5 bases removed from V and 7 bases from J, the gap between germline ends came to 9 bases. This CDR3 is 11 amino acids long. CDR3 region: CASSWTREQYF. CDR3 bases: TGCGCCAGCAGTTGGACTCGAGAGCAGTACTTC.

The V call is TRBV6-1, the J call TRBJ1-3; 7 bases align to TRBD1. V was clipped by 4 bases and J by 1 base; unmatched bases: 10. Germline values: CDR1 MNHNS, CDR2 SASEGT. There are 17 residues in the CDR3. CDR3 in amino acids: CASSGDRESPSGNTIYF. The CDR3 nucleotides read TGTGCCAGCAGTGGGGACAGAGAGAGCCCGTCTGGAAACACCATATATTTT.

The rearrangement joins TRBV25-1 to TRBJ2-5, with 12 positions matching TRBD1. Germline trimming cut 5 bases from V and 5 bases from J; bases unmatched to any gene: 6. This CDR3 has 15 amino acids. Germline V gene data show CDR1 as MGHDK and CDR2 as SYGVNS. The CDR3 sequence: CASSQGQGARETQYF. The CDR3 DNA sequence: TGTGCCAGCAGTCAGGGACAGGGGGCGCGGGAGACCCAGTACTTC.

The chain links TRBV10-2 to TRBJ1-1, with D possibly matching TRBD1 (6 bases). The CDR3 is made up of 13 amino acids. CDR1 and CDR2 (germline): WSHSY, SAAADI. V lost 7 bases and J 3 bases, leaving 12 bases between the germline ends. CDR3 protein: CASNSGEYTEAFF. CDR3 DNA sequence: TGCGCCAGCAATTCAGGGGAGTACACTGAAGCTTTCTTT.

V usage is TRBV7-9 and J usage is TRBJ2-5; perhaps TRBD1 as D (6 bases). This CDR3 contains 14 residues. Germline V gene lookup returns CDR1 SEHNR and CDR2 FQNEAQ (reference sequence). Trimming pared 6 bases from V and 5 bases from J, leaving 16 bases between. Here the CDR3 reads CASSSQGTGETQYF. CDR3 DNA: TGTGCCAGCAGTTCCCAGGGGACGGGGGAGACCCAGTACTTC. Combining the CDR3 with reference TRBV7-9 and TRBJ2-5 gives the whole variable domain DTGVSQNPRHKITKRGQNVTFRCDPISEHNRLYWYRQTLGQGPEFLTYFQNEAQLEKSRLLSDRFSAERPKGSFSTLEIQRTEQGDSAMYLCASSSQGTGETQYFGPGTRLLVL.

This clone has only a few counts. The CDR3 is CATRLTVHSYEQYF. CDR3 coding DNA: TGTGCCACCCGATTGACAGTACACTCCTACGAGCAGTACTTC. The chain uses TRBV10-3 and TRBJ2-7; possibly TRBD1 for D (5 bases). From germline, CDR1 is ENHRY and CDR2 SYGVKD. The CDR3 is 14 amino acids. The V end was cut by 10 bases, the J end by 0 bases, with 16 bases between.

V usage is TRBV11-3 and J usage is TRBJ2-5; 7 bases align to TRBD2. After removal of 4 bases from V and 1 base from J, the junction contained 21 bases not matched to a gene. CDR3 length: 20 residues. Germline CDR1 SGHNT, CDR2 YENEEA. The CDR3 loop reads CASSSDRGSGQTPPQETQYF. CDR3 DNA sequence: TGTGCCAGCAGCTCAGACCGGGGTAGCGGGCAGACCCCGCCCCAAGAGACCCAGTACTTC. Using reference TRBV11-3 and TRBJ2-5 for the parts outside the CDR3, the full variable domain is EAGVVQSPRYKIIEKKQPVAFWCNPISGHNTLYWYLQNLGQGPELLIRYENEEAVDDSQLPKDRFSAERLKGVDSTLKIQPAELGDSAVYLCASSSDRGSGQTPPQETQYFGPGTRLLVL.

J is TRBJ2-1 and V is TRBV5-6; maybe TRBD1 (5 bases). V was clipped by 0 bases and J by 3 bases, with 16 bases between them. CDR3 length: 17 residues. CDR1 is SGHDT, CDR2 YYEEEE, per germline. The CDR3 DNA reads TGTGCCAGCAGCTTGGCCTTTGGACAACAGTTCTACAATGAGCAGTTCTTC. Residues: CASSLAFGQQFYNEQFF.

The chain employs TRBV2 and TRBJ1-5; 7 bases match TRBD1. Germline CDR1 is SNHLY and CDR2 is FYNNEI. Trimming took 4 bases from V and 7 from J; bases not matched to a gene: 10. This CDR3 has 15 residues. The CDR3 region is CASSGQGGFGQPQHF. The CDR3 nucleotides read TGTGCCAGCAGTGGACAGGGAGGTTTTGGGCAGCCCCAGCATTTT.